The 20 T cell receptor beta chains below were found in one sample sequenced in a study of beta chain features in type 1 diabetes. The investigators reverse transcribed all of the isolated RNA, so they sequenced expressed TCRB transcripts. This table comes from immunoSEQ multiplex PCR, and its TCRdb copy is limited to in-frame clones, with some not included. The data hold about 180,000 clones, with 13% observed a single time. The sequenced sample consisted of central memory CD4+ T cells from blood. These receptors all stem from a woman younger than 35 in good health.

V is TRBV7-8 and J is TRBJ2-6, with D possibly matching TRBD1 (6 bases). CDR1 SGHVS and CDR2 FQNEAQ come from the germline V gene. There are 16 residues in the CDR3. V gave up 4 bases and J gave up 2 bases, with 12 bases separating them. CDR3 residues: CASSSQGLAGANVLTF. The CDR3 region has the DNA TGTGCCAGCAGCTCCCAGGGGCTCGCTGGGGCCAACGTCCTGACTTTC.

This clone was seen a few times. The chain links TRBV4-1 to TRBJ2-1; 10 bases line up with TRBD2. Germline V gene sequence: CDR1 MGHRA, CDR2 YSYEKL. Germline trimming cut 1 base from V and 5 bases from J; bases unmatched to any gene: 5. CDR3 length: 16 amino acids. As DNA, the CDR3 is TGCGCCAGCAGCCAAGCGAGCGGGAGGGCCAACAATGAGCAGTTCTTC. This sequence encodes CASSQASGRANNEQFF.

This clone was counted only a few times. J is TRBJ1-3 and V is TRBV7-6; 10 positions agree with TRBD1. This CDR3 is 16 amino acids long. The germline gives CDR1 SGHVS, CDR2 FNYEAQ. V lost 5 bases to trimming and J lost 3 bases; unmatched junction nucleotides: 7. The DNA for the CDR3 is TGTGCCAGCAGCAAAGACAGGGGGCTGAGTGGAAACACCATATATTTT. Translation: CASSKDRGLSGNTIYF.

A few counts support this clone. The chain has TRBV6-5 and TRBJ2-7, with 10 bases identical to TRBD2. Germline CDR1 MNHEY, CDR2 SVGAGI. The CDR3 runs 14 residues. V dropped 7 bases and J dropped 4; count of bases not matched to a gene: 7. Written as DNA, the CDR3 is TGTGCCAGCACCCACAGGACTAGCGGATACGAGCAGTACTTC. Its translation is CASTHRTSGYEQYF.

In regard to this clone: Distinct nucleotide sequences in the sample also encode this CDR3. The chain carries TRBV2 and TRBJ2-7; D is unclear. Per the germline V gene, CDR1 is SNHLY and CDR2 is FYNNEI. The length of the CDR3 is 12 residues. Trimming pared 5 bases from V and 3 bases from J, leaving 8 bases between. CDR3 sequence: CASSLSSYEQYF. The CDR3 region has the DNA TGTGCCAGCAGTCTTTCTAGCTACGAGCAGTACTTC.

The genes are TRBV28 and TRBJ1-2; 10 bases agree with TRBD1. The germline V gene has CDR1 MDHEN and CDR2 SYDVKM. The CDR3 has 15 amino acids. Trimming removed 5 bases from V and 7 bases from J; junction bases left unmatched: 10. CDR3 sequence reads: CASSNRDRGRRGYTF. DNA of the CDR3: TGTGCCAGCAGTAACCGGGACAGGGGACGCCGTGGCTACACCTTC.

The chain employs TRBV6-5 and TRBJ1-1; 7 positions match TRBD1. V lost 5 bases, J lost 12 bases, and 12 bases stayed unmatched. The CDR3 is 13 residues long. CDR1 and CDR2 (germline): MNHEY, SVGAGI. This CDR3 reads CASSTTGMVGTFF. The DNA for the CDR3 is TGTGCCAGCAGTACGACAGGGATGGTTGGAACTTTCTTT.

The rearrangement joins TRBV28 to TRBJ1-5, with TRBD1 as a possible D gene (6 bases). This CDR3 spans 13 amino acids. Germline V lookup: CDR1 MDHEN, CDR2 SYDVKM. Trimming took 6 bases from V and 5 from J, leaving 11 bases between them. This CDR3 reads CASRRGGHQPQHF. DNA of the CDR3: TGTGCCAGCAGGAGGGGGGGTCATCAGCCCCAGCATTTT.

This clone turned up a few times. The rearrangement joins TRBV9 to TRBJ2-5; 10 bases agree with TRBD1. After removal of 4 bases from V and 5 bases from J, the junction contained 8 bases not matched to a gene. This CDR3 is 15 amino acids long. Germline V lookup: CDR1 SGDLS, CDR2 YYNGEE. As DNA, the CDR3 is TGTGCCAGCAGCTCCGACAGGGGGCGATTTGAGACCCAGTACTTC. Protein: CASSSDRGRFETQYF.

This clone was detected only a few times. The chain uses TRBV2 and TRBJ2-1; D perhaps matches TRBD1 (6 bases). This CDR3 is built from 15 residues. The germline CDR1 and CDR2 sequences are SNHLY and FYNNEI. Trimming took off 3 bases at V and 7 bases at J, with 16 bases between the two ends. This chain's CDR3 is CASSEITGKGNEQFF. The CDR3 nucleotides are TGTGCCAGCAGTGAGATTACAGGGAAGGGAAATGAGCAGTTCTTC.

This clone was counted between two and nine times. V usage is TRBV7-2 and J usage is TRBJ2-7; D possibly corresponds to TRBD2 (7 bases). CDR3 length: 14 amino acids. Germline CDR1 is SGHTA and CDR2 is FQGNSA. V gave up 5 bases and J gave up 4 bases, with 15 bases separating them. The CDR3 DNA follows: TGTGCCAGCAGCCTACAGGGAGGGGAGTACGAGCAGTACTTC. It encodes CASSLQGGEYEQYF.

This clone was recorded a few times. CDR3 bases: TGTGCCAGCAGCCCGTGGGGTAGCGGCGTGCAGGTCAACGAGCAGTACTTC. This encodes CASSPWGSGVQVNEQYF. The J gene is TRBJ2-7, the V gene TRBV28, with a weak D call TRBD2 (6 bases). CDR1 is MDHEN, CDR2 SYDVKM, per germline. V lost 6 bases, J lost 5 bases, and 26 bases lay in between. The CDR3 totals 17 residues.

This clone was observed a few times. The gene calls are TRBV7-8 and TRBJ1-4; 7 nucleotides match TRBD1. CDR1 and CDR2 (germline): SGHVS, FQNEAQ. Trimming took 5 bases from V and 3 from J; bases not matched to a gene: 6. The CDR3 has 15 residues. CDR3 sequence reads: CASSNNRGPNEKLFF. CDR3 bases: TGTGCCAGCAGCAATAACAGGGGACCTAATGAAAAACTGTTTTTT.

The chain combines TRBV7-3 with TRBJ1-1; no firm D call. Trimming stripped 5 bases from V and 3 bases from J, with 10 bases between. The CDR3 extends over 13 amino acids. Germline CDR1 is SGHTA and CDR2 is FQGTGA. CDR3: CASSPGRDTEAFF. The CDR3 region has the DNA TGTGCCAGCAGCCCCGGGAGGGACACTGAAGCTTTCTTT.

This clone was recorded a few times. This chain joins TRBV5-1 and TRBJ1-1; D is unresolved. Per the germline V gene, CDR1 is SGHRS and CDR2 is YFSETQ. CDR3 length equals 13 residues. With 2 bases removed from V and 1 base from J, the gap between germline ends came to 6 bases. CDR3 loop: CASSFNRNTEAFF. Written as DNA, the CDR3 is TGCGCCAGCAGCTTCAACAGGAACACTGAAGCTTTCTTT. Drawing the rest from reference TRBV5-1 and TRBJ1-1, the complete variable domain is KAGVTQTPRYLIKTRGQQVTLSCSPISGHRSVSWYQQTPGQGLQFLFEYFSETQRNKGNFPGRFSGRQFSNSRSEMNVSTLELGDSALYLCASSFNRNTEAFFGQGTRLTVV.

The chain recombines TRBV5-1 with TRBJ1-2; D gene ambiguous. CDR1 is SGHRS, CDR2 YFSETQ, per germline. V shed 2 bases and J shed 0 bases, with 14 bases lying between them. The CDR3 extends over 16 amino acids. The DNA for the CDR3 is TGCGCCAGCAGCTTAGGGAGCACCTTAGCTAACTATGGCTACACCTTC. Translating gives CASSLGSTLANYGYTF.

This sequence joins TRBV10-3 and TRBJ1-1; tentatively, D is TRBD1 (5 bases). The CDR3 contains 12 residues. Germline CDR1 is ENHRY and CDR2 is SYGVKD. Trimming removed 8 bases from V and 0 bases from J, with 7 bases in between. The CDR3 DNA is TGTGCCATCGGGGGGTTGAACACTGAAGCTTTCTTT. This codes for CAIGGLNTEAFF.

This clone occurred a few times. The gene calls are TRBV14 and TRBJ2-1, with D possibly TRBD2 on 6 matching bases. The CDR3 contains 14 residues. V was shortened by 1 base and J by 4 bases, with 8 bases between the two germline ends. Germline CDR1 SGHDN, CDR2 FVKESK. CDR3 bases: TGTGCCAGCAGCCAAGGGGGACTTTACAATGAGCAGTTCTTC. Protein sequence: CASSQGGLYNEQFF.

The genes are TRBV15 and TRBJ1-5; D might be TRBD1 (6 bases). V lost 1 base, J lost 4 bases, and 23 bases lay in between. Germline V lookup: CDR1 LNHNV, CDR2 YYDKDF (reference sequence). CDR3 length: 19 residues. DNA of the CDR3: TGTGCCACCAGCAGAGCCATACTTTCCGGGACAAACGGAAATCAGCCCCAGCATTTT. Amino acids: CATSRAILSGTNGNQPQHF.

The V call is TRBV6-7, the J call TRBJ2-3, with TRBD1 identical over 8 bases. TRBV6-7 belongs to the ORF category, with a function that is uncertain. The CDR3 contains 22 residues. The ends lost 2 bases at V and 1 base at J; junction bases unmatched: 23. The CDR3 protein is CASSYNLGQVNLAPNGTDTQYF. DNA for the CDR3: TGTGCCAGCAGTTACAACCTGGGACAGGTTAATCTAGCGCCGAACGGCACAGATACGCAGTATTTT.